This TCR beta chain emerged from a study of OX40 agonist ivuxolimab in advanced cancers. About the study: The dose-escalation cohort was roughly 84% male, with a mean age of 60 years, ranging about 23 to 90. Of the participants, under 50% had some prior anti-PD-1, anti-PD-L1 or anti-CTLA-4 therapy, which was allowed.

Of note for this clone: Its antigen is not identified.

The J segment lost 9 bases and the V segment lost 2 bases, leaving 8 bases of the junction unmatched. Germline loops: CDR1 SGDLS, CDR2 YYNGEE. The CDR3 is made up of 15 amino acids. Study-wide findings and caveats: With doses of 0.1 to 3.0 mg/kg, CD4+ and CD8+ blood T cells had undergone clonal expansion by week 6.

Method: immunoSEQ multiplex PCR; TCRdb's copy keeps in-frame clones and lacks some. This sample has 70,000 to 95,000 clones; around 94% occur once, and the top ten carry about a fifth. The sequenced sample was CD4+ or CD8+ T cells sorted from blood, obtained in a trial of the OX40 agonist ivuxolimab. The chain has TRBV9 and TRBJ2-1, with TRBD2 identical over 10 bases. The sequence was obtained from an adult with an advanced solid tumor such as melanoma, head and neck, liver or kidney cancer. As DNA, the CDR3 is TGTGCCAGCAGCGTCTCCGGGACTAGCGACGTTGAGCAGTTCTTC. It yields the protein CASSVSGTSDVEQFF.